This passage covers 21 T cell receptor beta chains from one sample sequenced in a study of breast tumors, draining lymph nodes, adjacent tissues. Axillary draining lymph nodes of breast cancer patients supplied the node samples. One entry per CDR3 protein results from TCRdb running MiXCR on the multiplex PCR reads. In the table there are about 80,000 distinct CDR3 sequences, roughly 20% of which are singletons. The sequenced sample was axillary lymph node tissue. The receptors were gathered from a female donor with breast cancer. Some clones in this sample may be carry-over from other donors' samples.

The table lists this clonotype with many counts. This chain joins TRBV29-1 and TRBJ1-5, with D maybe TRBD1 (5 bases). The V end was cut by 6 bases, the J end by 4 bases, with 16 bases between. The CDR3 loop spans 14 amino acids. The germline V gene encodes CDR1 SQVTM and CDR2 ANQGSEA. The CDR3 is CSVTTAGVNQPQHF. The CDR3 nucleotides are TGCAGCGTCACCACGGCGGGGGTGAATCAGCCCCAGCATTTT. Drawing the rest from reference TRBV29-1 and TRBJ1-5, the complete variable domain is SAVISQKPSRDICQRGTSLTIQCQVDSQVTMMFWYRQQPGQSLTLIATANQGSEATYESGFVIDKFPISRPNLTFSTLTVSNMSPEDSSIYLCSVTTAGVNQPQHFGDGTRLSIL.

Points on this clonotype: A single base separates this from a much larger clone, so it may be a read error. The conserved phenylalanine or tryptophan is not found at the CDR3 terminus, so this likely reflects a read error. The V call is TRBV19, the J call TRBJ2-7, with 8 positions matching TRBD1. V shed 4 bases, J shed 4 bases, and the junction held 3 bases outside the gene matches. The CDR3 runs 13 residues. The V gene's germline CDR1 is LNHDA and CDR2 SQIVND (reference sequence). The CDR3 reads CASSRGQEYEQYS. CDR3 sequence (DNA): TGTGCCAGTAGTAGGGGACAGGAATACGAGCAGTACTCC.

In this sample, this clonotype turned up many times. This chain uses TRBV10-1 with TRBJ2-1; unclear D gene. CDR1 and CDR2 (germline): WNHNN, SYGVQD (reference sequence). V was shortened by 4 bases and J by 8 bases, with 18 bases between the two germline ends. This CDR3 is 15 amino acids long. CDR3 bases: TGCGCCAGCAGTGTACCATTCCCTCGGCACGATGAGCAGTTCTTC. This encodes CASSVPFPRHDEQFF.

This clonotype showed up many times. The chain has TRBV12-3 or TRBV12-4 and TRBJ1-5, with D uncertain. The CDR3 spans 14 residues. V was shortened by 1 base and J by 0 bases, with 4 bases between the two germline ends. CDR3 loop: CASSLGSSNQPQHF. The CDR3 region has the DNA TGTGCCAGCAGTTTAGGCAGTAGCAATCAGCCCCAGCATTTT.

This clonotype was seen at least ten times. V gene TRBV7-6 combines with J gene TRBJ1-4; D gene ambiguous. The CDR3 extends over 16 amino acids. CDR1 is SGHVS and CDR2 is FNYEAQ in the germline V gene. The V end was cut by 3 bases, the J end by 6 bases, with 17 bases between. The CDR3 coding sequence is TGTGCCAGCAGCTTTTTACAGAGGGAGGTTCATGAAAAACTGTTTTTT. The encoded protein is CASSFLQREVHEKLFF.

This clonotype was detected many times. V is TRBV4-1 and J is TRBJ1-6; D is unclear. CDR1 is MGHRA, CDR2 YSYEKL, per germline. The length of the CDR3 is 14 residues. Trimming removed 3 bases from V and 8 bases from J, with 11 bases in between. CDR3 coding DNA: TGCGCCAGCAGCCAGCTCCAATTCGATTCACCCCTCCACTTT. This translates into CASSQLQFDSPLHF.

The CDR3 loop reads CASSPTGGKTYEQYF. CDR3 bases: TGTGCCAGCTCCCCTACAGGGGGCAAAACTTACGAGCAGTACTTC. The gene calls are TRBV18 and TRBJ2-7; 9 bases agree with TRBD1. There are 15 residues in the CDR3. The trim removed 6 bases at V and 4 bases at J, leaving 10 bases unmatched. The germline gives CDR1 KGHSH, CDR2 LQKENI. Combining the CDR3 with reference TRBV18 and TRBJ2-7 gives the whole variable domain NAGVMQNPRHLVRRRGQEARLRCSPMKGHSHVYWYRQLPEEGLKFMVYLQKENIIDESGMPKERFSAEFPKEGPSILRIQQVVRGDSAAYFCASSPTGGKTYEQYFGPGTRLTVT.

This clonotype occurred many times. The V and J genes are TRBV7-3 and TRBJ2-1; 7 nucleotides agree with TRBD2. Looked up from germline, CDR1 is SGHTA and CDR2 is FQGTGA. J lost 8 bases, V lost 1 base, and 8 bases had no gene match. This CDR3 is 15 amino acids long. The DNA for the CDR3 is TGTGCCAGCAGCTTAAGCGAGACTAGCATGGATGAGCAGTTCTTC. Amino acids: CASSLSETSMDEQFF.

This clonotype occurred many times. The genes are TRBV4-3 and TRBJ2-7; 8 nucleotides align to TRBD1. Germline V gives CDR1 LGHNA, CDR2 YSLEER. Trimming cost V 3 bases and J 2 bases; bases outside gene matches: 15. There are 18 residues in the CDR3. The CDR3 region is CASSQGQEPGTATYEQYF. The CDR3 bases are TGCGCCAGCAGCCAGGGACAGGAGCCCGGGACTGCCACCTACGAGCAGTACTTC.

At least ten counts were recorded for this clonotype. V gene TRBV5-6 combines with J gene TRBJ2-3; 9 nucleotides match TRBD2. Germline loops: CDR1 SGHDT, CDR2 YYEEEE. Trimming at V came to 0 bases and at J to 10 bases, leaving 12 bases not matched to a gene. The CDR3 runs to 16 residues. Written as DNA, the CDR3 is TGTGCCAGCAGCTTGGTGCGGGAGGGCCGCAAACGCTCGCAGTATTTT. Residues: CASSLVREGRKRSQYF.

This clonotype appeared many times. The V and J genes are TRBV7-2 and TRBJ2-1, with 7 bases that match TRBD2. With V trimmed by 5 bases and J by 0 bases, 7 bases remained unmatched. This CDR3 spans 16 amino acids. CDR1 is SGHTA, CDR2 FQGNSA, per germline. CDR3 residues: CASSASGASSYNEQFF. The CDR3 DNA reads TGTGCCAGCAGCGCCAGCGGGGCAAGCTCCTACAATGAGCAGTTCTTC.

This clonotype was recorded at least ten times. This sequence joins TRBV11-2 and TRBJ2-3, with D possibly TRBD2 on 6 matching bases. Germline V gene data show CDR1 as SGHAT and CDR2 as FQNNGV. Trimming shortened V by 6 bases and J by 1 base, and 11 bases separated the two germline ends. This CDR3 region has 14 residues. The chain's CDR3 is CASRAGWGTDTQYF. The CDR3 nucleotides are TGTGCCAGCAGAGCGGGCTGGGGCACAGATACGCAGTATTTT. Drawing the rest from reference TRBV11-2 and TRBJ2-3, the complete variable domain is EAGVAQSPRYKIIEKRQSVAFWCNPISGHATLYWYQQILGQGPKLLIQFQNNGVVDDSQLPKDRFSAERLKGVDSTLKIQPAKLEDSAVYLCASRAGWGTDTQYFGPGTRLTVL.

Comments on this clonotype: Given a much more abundant clone one base away, this may be a read error. This chain connects TRBV5-1 to TRBJ2-5, with D possibly TRBD2 on 5 matching bases. The CDR3 spans 14 residues. The germline gives CDR1 SGHRS, CDR2 YFSETQ. CDR3 DNA: TGCGCCTGCAGCTTGGCGGGTAAACAAGAGACCCAGTACTTC. Translated, it gives CACSLAGKQETQYF.

Of note for this clonotype: This sequence may be a read error, since a much larger clone differs from it by one base. The genes are TRBV10-3 and TRBJ2-5; no reliable D call. V lost 2 bases, J lost 5 bases, and 6 bases lay in between. This CDR3 region has 12 residues. Germline CDR1 ENHRY, CDR2 SYGVKD. CDR3 bases: TGTGCCATCAGTGAGGACGGGGAGACCCAGTACTTC. The encoded protein is CAISEDGETQYF.

As for this clonotype: At one end the junction does not follow the germline gene, possibly because of a read error. The rearrangement uses TRBV28 and TRBJ2-1; possibly TRBD2 for D (6 bases). Germline V gives CDR1 MDHEN, CDR2 SYDVKM. This CDR3 contains 14 residues. CDR3 residues: CASLEGLAYSEQFF. CDR3 in DNA: TGTGCCAGTCTGGAGGGGCTTGCCTACAGTGAGCAGTTCTTC.

The chain is built from TRBV27 and TRBJ2-7; D may be TRBD1 (5 bases). The germline V gene encodes CDR1 MNHEY and CDR2 SMNVEV (reference sequence). This CDR3 has 13 amino acids. The germline V and J ends were trimmed by 6 bases and 0 bases, with 9 bases remaining between them. The CDR3: CASRITGSYEQYF. CDR3 DNA sequence: TGTGCCAGCAGGATCACAGGCTCCTACGAGCAGTACTTC.

The rearrangement joins TRBV27 to TRBJ2-5; 9 positions agree with TRBD2. From germline, CDR1 is MNHEY and CDR2 SMNVEV (reference sequence). The CDR3 has 16 residues. V was clipped by 2 bases and J by 4 bases; unmatched bases: 8. CDR3 residues: CASSLSAGGLGETQYF. In nucleotides, the CDR3 is TGTGCCAGCAGTTTAAGCGCGGGAGGGTTAGGAGAGACCCAGTACTTC.

Only one count was recorded for this clonotype. The junction departs from germline at one end; a sequencing error may be responsible. The chain joins TRBV12-3 or TRBV12-4 to TRBJ2-5; perhaps TRBD2 as D (6 bases). CDR3 size: 15 residues. The CDR3 nucleotides read TGCGCCAGCGGTTTTAGGTCCGGGAGTCTGGAGACCCAGTACTTC. Encoded protein: CASGFRSGSLETQYF.

This clonotype was found many times. This sequence joins TRBV7-2 and TRBJ2-7; D is possibly TRBD2 (6 bases). This CDR3 spans 15 amino acids. V was pared by 5 bases and J by 4 bases, with 18 bases between. Germline CDR1 is SGHTA and CDR2 is FQGNSA. As DNA, the CDR3 is TGTGCCAGCAGCCAAGACCGGGGGACGATATACGAGCAGTACTTC. It specifies CASSQDRGTIYEQYF.

Notes on this clonotype: Since a much larger clone is just one base distant, this may be a read error. V usage is TRBV19 and J usage is TRBJ2-3; TRBD1 aligns across 7 bases. Germline CDR1 is LNHDA and CDR2 is SQIVND (reference sequence). The CDR3 length is 15 residues. The CDR3 DNA follows: TGTGCCAGTAGTACGGGGACAGTTAGCACAGATGCGCAGTATTTT. Its protein product is CASSTGTVSTDAQYF.

This clonotype was detected many times. The chain links TRBV12-3 or TRBV12-4 to TRBJ2-3; 10 bases line up with TRBD2. The CDR3 contains 16 residues. Trimming cost V 6 bases and J 2 bases; bases outside gene matches: 8. The CDR3 region has the DNA TGTGCCAGCAGCCTCGAGACTAGCGGGTACACAGATACGCAGTATTTT. Amino acids: CASSLETSGYTDTQYF.